This TCR beta chain appears in the sequencing data of a study of Ad26.COV2.S vaccination and SARS-CoV-2 variants. The treatment denotes: some 19 received Ad26.COV2.S at low or high dose, single or two shots; 5 received placebo; per-sample allocation not given. Sampling happened 63 days after the first vaccine or placebo injection. The length of the CDR3 is 16 residues. Germline V gene data show CDR1 as SQVTM and CDR2 as ANQGSEA. With 5 bases clipped from V and 5 bases from J, the junction kept 7 bases outside the gene matches. The data were produced by immunoSEQ multiplex PCR, yet TCRdb's version contains in-frame clones alone and is incomplete. Of hundreds of thousands of clones in the sample, roughly nine tenths were seen once.

The rearrangement joins TRBV29-1 to TRBJ2-1; TRBD2 matches 15 bases. The source of this sequence is a person between 18 and 60 years old who received the Ad26.COV2.S COVID-19 vaccine or a placebo. The material was peripheral blood, obtained in a trial of Ad26.COV2.S vaccine versus placebo. The DNA of the CDR3 is TGCAGCGTTTCCCGGACTAGCGGGAGGGACAACAATGAGCAGTTCTTC. It specifies CSVSRTSGRDNNEQFF.